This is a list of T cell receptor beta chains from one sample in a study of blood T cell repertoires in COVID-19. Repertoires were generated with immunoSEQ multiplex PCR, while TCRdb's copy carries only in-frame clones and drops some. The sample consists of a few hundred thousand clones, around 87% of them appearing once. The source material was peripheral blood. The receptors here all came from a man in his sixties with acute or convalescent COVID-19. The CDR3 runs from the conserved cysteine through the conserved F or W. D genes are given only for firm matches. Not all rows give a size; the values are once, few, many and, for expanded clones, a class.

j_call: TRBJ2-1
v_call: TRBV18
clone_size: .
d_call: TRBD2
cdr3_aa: CASSPPLGQSGGAGNEQFF
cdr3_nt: TGTGCCAGCTCACCACCCCTGGGTCAGTCGGGGGGGGCCGGGAATGAGCAGTTCTTC

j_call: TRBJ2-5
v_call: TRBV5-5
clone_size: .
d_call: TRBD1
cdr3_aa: CASSTDDRGRLQETQYF
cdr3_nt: TGTGCCAGCAGCACCGACGACAGGGGGCGGCTTCAAGAGACCCAGTACTTC

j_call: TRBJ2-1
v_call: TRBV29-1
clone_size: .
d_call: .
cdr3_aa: CSVEGLRNEQFF
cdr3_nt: TGCAGCGTTGAGGGGCTAAGGAATGAGCAGTTCTTC

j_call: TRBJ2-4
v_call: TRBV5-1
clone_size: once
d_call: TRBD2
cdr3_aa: CASSLGLAVAKNIQYF
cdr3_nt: TGCGCCAGCAGCTTGGGCCTAGCGGTAGCCAAAAACATTCAGTACTTC

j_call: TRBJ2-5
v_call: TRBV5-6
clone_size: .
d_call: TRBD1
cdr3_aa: CASSLVDREETQYF
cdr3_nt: TGTGCCAGCAGCTTGGTGGACAGGGAAGAGACCCAGTACTTC

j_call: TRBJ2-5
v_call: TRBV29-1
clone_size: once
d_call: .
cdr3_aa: CSVATMTGQETQYF
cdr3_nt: TGCAGCGTCGCGACAATGACAGGTCAAGAGACCCAGTACTTC

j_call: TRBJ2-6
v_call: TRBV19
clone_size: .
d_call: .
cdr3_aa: CASRGGRGVSGANVLTF
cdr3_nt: TGTGCCAGTAGAGGGGGCAGGGGGGTCTCTGGGGCCAACGTCCTGACTTTC

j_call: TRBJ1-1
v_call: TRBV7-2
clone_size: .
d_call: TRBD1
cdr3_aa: CASSFGQGTEAFF
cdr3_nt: TGTGCCAGCAGCTTCGGACAGGGCACTGAAGCTTTCTTT

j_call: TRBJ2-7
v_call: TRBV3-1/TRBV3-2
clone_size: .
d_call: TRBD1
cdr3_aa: CASSQEAQGGYEQYF
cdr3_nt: TGTGCCAGCAGCCAAGAAGCACAGGGGGGCTACGAGCAGTACTTC

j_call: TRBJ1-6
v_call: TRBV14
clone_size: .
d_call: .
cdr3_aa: CASSQDYRNSPLHF
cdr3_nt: TGTGCCAGCAGCCAGGATTACAGGAATTCACCCCTCCACTTT

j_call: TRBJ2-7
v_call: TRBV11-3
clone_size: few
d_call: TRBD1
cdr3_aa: CASSLAQGAPHF
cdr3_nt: TGTGCCAGCAGCTTGGCTCAGGGGGCTCCTCACTTC

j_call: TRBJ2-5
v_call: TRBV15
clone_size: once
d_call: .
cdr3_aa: CATSSPSQETQYF
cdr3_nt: TGTGCCACCAGCTCCCCCTCCCAAGAGACCCAGTACTTC

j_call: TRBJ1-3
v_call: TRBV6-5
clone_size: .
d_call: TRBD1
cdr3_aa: CASRGTGGTGNTIYF
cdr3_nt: TGTGCCAGCAGGGGGACAGGGGGGACTGGAAACACCATATATTTT

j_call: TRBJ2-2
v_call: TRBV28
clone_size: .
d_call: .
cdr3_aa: CASRGAGFRSAGELFF
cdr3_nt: TGTGCCAGCAGAGGGGCGGGGTTCCGTTCGGCCGGGGAGCTGTTTTTT

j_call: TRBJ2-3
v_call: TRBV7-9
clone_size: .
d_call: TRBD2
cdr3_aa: CASSLGWAGGRTDTQYF
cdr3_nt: TGTGCCAGCAGCTTAGGATGGGCGGGGGGCCGCACAGATACGCAGTATTTT

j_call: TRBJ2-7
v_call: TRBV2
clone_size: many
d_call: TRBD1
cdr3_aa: CASEDWTGSYEQYF
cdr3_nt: TGTGCCAGCGAAGATTGGACAGGGTCCTACGAGCAGTACTTC

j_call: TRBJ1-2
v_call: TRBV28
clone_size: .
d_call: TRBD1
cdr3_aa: CASSPGQGVGYGYTF
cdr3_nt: TGTGCCAGCAGTCCGGGACAGGGGGTAGGCTATGGCTACACCTTC

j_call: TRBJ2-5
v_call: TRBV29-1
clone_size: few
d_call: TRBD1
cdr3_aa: CSAIQGTKWETQYF
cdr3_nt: TGCAGCGCTATACAGGGGACGAAGTGGGAGACCCAGTACTTC

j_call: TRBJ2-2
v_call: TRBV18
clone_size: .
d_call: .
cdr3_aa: CASSSTGTNTGELFF
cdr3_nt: TGTGCCAGCTCATCTACCGGGACGAACACCGGGGAGCTGTTTTTT

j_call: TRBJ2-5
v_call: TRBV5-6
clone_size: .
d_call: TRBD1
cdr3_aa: CASSLDRGRVETQYF
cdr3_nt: TGTGCCAGCAGCTTGGACAGGGGGCGGGTGGAGACCCAGTACTTC

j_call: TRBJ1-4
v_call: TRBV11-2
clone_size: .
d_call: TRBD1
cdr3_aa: CASSSGQGGEKLFF
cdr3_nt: TGTGCCAGCAGCTCGGGACAGGGTGGAGAAAAACTGTTTTTT

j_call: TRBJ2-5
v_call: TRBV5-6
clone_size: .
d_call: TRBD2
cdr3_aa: CASSYTGLAETQYF
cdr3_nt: TGTGCCAGCAGCTACACCGGACTAGCGGAGACCCAGTACTTC

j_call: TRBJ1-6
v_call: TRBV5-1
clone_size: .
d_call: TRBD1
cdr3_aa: CASSQRQSTGGGFSPLHF
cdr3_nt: TGCGCCAGCAGCCAGAGGCAATCGACAGGGGGCGGGTTTTCACCCCTCCACTTT

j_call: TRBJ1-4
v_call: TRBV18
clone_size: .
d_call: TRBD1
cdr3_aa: CASSPRTGQEKLFF
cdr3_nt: TGTGCCAGCTCACCACGGACAGGGCAGGAAAAACTGTTTTTT

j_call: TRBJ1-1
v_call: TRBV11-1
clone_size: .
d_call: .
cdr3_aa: CASSLAGKTEAFF
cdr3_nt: TGTGCCAGCAGCTTGGCAGGGAAGACTGAAGCTTTCTTT

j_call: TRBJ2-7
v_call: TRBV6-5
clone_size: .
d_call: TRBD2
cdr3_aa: CASTSSGGYEQYF
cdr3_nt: TGTGCCAGCACCTCTAGCGGGGGTTACGAGCAGTACTTC

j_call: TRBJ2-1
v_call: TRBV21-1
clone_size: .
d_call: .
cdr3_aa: CASSKAQGGGATPTYNEQFF
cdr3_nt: TGTGCCAGCAGCAAAGCGCAAGGCGGGGGGGCCACTCCCACCTACAATGAGCAGTTCTTC

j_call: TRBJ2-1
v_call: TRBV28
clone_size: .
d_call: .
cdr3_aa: CASSLMAGLVSEQFF
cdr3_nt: TGTGCCAGCAGTTTAATGGCAGGACTGGTTTCTGAGCAGTTCTTC

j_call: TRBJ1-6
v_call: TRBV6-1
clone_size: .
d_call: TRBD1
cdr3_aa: CASSEADRDYNSPLHF
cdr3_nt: TGTGCCAGCAGTGAAGCAGACAGGGACTATAATTCACCCCTCCACTTT

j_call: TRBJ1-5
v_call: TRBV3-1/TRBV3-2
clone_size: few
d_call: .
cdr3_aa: CASSQEYSGQPQHF
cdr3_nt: TGTGCCAGCAGCCAAGAATATTCGGGTCAGCCCCAGCATTTT

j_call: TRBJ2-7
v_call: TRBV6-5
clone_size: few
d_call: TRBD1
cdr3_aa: CASTPQGQGAYEQYF
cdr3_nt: TGTGCCAGCACCCCCCAGGGACAGGGGGCTTACGAGCAGTACTTC

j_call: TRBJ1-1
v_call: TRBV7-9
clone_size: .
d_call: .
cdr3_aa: CASSSRGGYNTEAFF
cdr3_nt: TGTGCCAGCAGCTCCCGTGGGGGGTACAACACTGAAGCTTTCTTT

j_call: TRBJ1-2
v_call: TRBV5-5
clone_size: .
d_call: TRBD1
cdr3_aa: CASSLGQGAIKDGYTF
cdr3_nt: TGTGCCAGCAGCTTAGGACAGGGGGCTATAAAGGATGGCTACACCTTC

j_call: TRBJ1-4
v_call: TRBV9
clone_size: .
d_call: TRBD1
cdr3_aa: CASSVDTGGEKLFF
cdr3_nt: TGTGCCAGCAGCGTAGACACAGGGGGTGAAAAACTGTTTTTT

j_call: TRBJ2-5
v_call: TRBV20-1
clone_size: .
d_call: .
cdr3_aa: CSASGRTGGSRETQYF
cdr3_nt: TGCAGTGCTAGTGGTCGGACAGGAGGGAGTCGAGAGACCCAGTACTTC

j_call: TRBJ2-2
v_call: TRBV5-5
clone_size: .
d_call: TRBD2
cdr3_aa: CASSLEALAGGPAGELFF
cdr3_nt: TGTGCCAGCAGCTTGGAAGCGTTAGCGGGGGGGCCCGCCGGGGAGCTGTTTTTT

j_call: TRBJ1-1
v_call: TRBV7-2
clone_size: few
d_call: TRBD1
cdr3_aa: CASSSDRGRVAWAFF
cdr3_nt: TGTGCCAGCAGCTCCGACAGGGGGCGTGTCGCGTGGGCTTTCTTT

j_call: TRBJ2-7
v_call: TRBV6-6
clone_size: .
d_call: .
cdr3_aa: CASSYFGGVAYEQYF
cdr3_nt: TGTGCCAGCAGTTACTTCGGCGGGGTCGCCTACGAGCAGTACTTC

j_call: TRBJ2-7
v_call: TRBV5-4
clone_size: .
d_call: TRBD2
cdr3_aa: CASSLERGRSGEQYF
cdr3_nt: TGTGCCAGCAGCTTGGAGCGGGGACGTTCTGGCGAGCAGTACTTC

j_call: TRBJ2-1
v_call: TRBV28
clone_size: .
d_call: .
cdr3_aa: CASSLGAGRRNEQFF
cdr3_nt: TGTGCCAGCAGTTTAGGGGCAGGGCGTCGGAATGAGCAGTTCTTC